Each of the 24 T cell receptor beta chains below was sequenced from the same sample in a study of T cells after yellow fever vaccination. TCRdb analysed the 5' RACE reads with MiXCR anew, one entry per CDR3 protein. Of about 220,000 distinct CDR3 sequences in the sample, approximately 3.2% are singletons; the top ten hold about 3%. The source material was CD4+ T cells sorted from PBMCs, sampled 10 days after the yellow fever booster vaccination. These receptors originate from a man younger than 30 who received the YFV17D yellow fever vaccine.

This clonotype was recorded a few times. The rearrangement links TRBV7-8 to TRBJ2-7; TRBD1 might be the D (5 bases). The germline V and J ends were trimmed by 4 bases and 3 bases, with 10 bases remaining between them. The V gene's germline CDR1 is SGHVS and CDR2 FQNEAQ. The length of the CDR3 is 13 residues. DNA of the CDR3: TGTGCCAGCAGCTCAACTACAGGCTACGAGCAGTACTTC. Translated: CASSSTTGYEQYF.

This clonotype was recorded at least ten times. The DNA for the CDR3 is TGTGCCAGCAGTCAAGATAGGAGAGCTGAAGCTTTCTTT. This sequence encodes CASSQDRRAEAFF. This chain joins TRBV2 and TRBJ1-1; D unclear. This CDR3 is built from 13 residues. CDR1 and CDR2 (germline): SNHLY, FYNNEI. Trimming removed 5 bases from V and 6 bases from J, with 13 bases in between.

This clonotype was counted many times. The rearrangement uses TRBV20-1 and TRBJ1-1; D remains ambiguous. Germline lookup yields CDR1 DFQATT and CDR2 SNEGSKA (reference sequence). CDR3 size: 12 residues. Between the trimmed V and J ends, which lost 6 bases and 7 bases, there was a span of 15 bases. CDR3 in amino acids: CSARTFRGEAFF. The CDR3 nucleotides are TGCAGTGCCCGAACCTTTCGCGGTGAAGCTTTCTTT.

This clonotype was observed many times. The chain is built from TRBV20-1 and TRBJ2-2, with no clear D. The germline CDR1 and CDR2 sequences are DFQATT and SNEGSKA (reference sequence). There are 17 residues in the CDR3. Trimming removed 0 bases from V and 3 bases from J, with 17 bases in between. The CDR3, as DNA: TGCAGTGCTAGAGATCGGGTCGATAGGGTCGACACCGGGGAGCTGTTTTTT. Protein product: CSARDRVDRVDTGELFF.

This clonotype was observed a handful of times. CDR3 in amino acids: CASSPAGGGETQYF. The CDR3 DNA follows: TGTGCCAGCAGCCCAGCGGGGGGGGGAGAGACCCAGTACTTC. J is TRBJ2-5 and V is TRBV7-2; 10 positions agree with TRBD2. The CDR3 runs to 14 residues. Germline V gives CDR1 SGHTA, CDR2 FQGNSA. V was clipped by 5 bases and J by 4 bases; unmatched bases: 4. The full variable domain, rest sourced from reference TRBV7-2 and TRBJ2-5, is GAGVSQSPSNKVTEKGKDVELRCDPISGHTALYWYRQSLGQGLEFLIYFQGNSAPDKSGLPSDRFSAERTGGSVSTLTIQRTQQEDSAVYLCASSPAGGGETQYFGPGTRLLVL.

There are a few counts of this clonotype. The chain joins TRBV29-1 to TRBJ1-1, with D perhaps matching TRBD1 (6 bases). Trimming pared 6 bases from V and 8 bases from J, leaving 19 bases between. The germline V gene encodes CDR1 SQVTM and CDR2 ANQGSEA. This CDR3 contains 13 residues. The CDR3 DNA is TGCAGCGTGTTCACACAGGGAGCGTCCGAAGCTTTCTTT. Translated, it gives CSVFTQGASEAFF.

A word on this clonotype: One junction end does not reproduce the germline sequence, and a read error may be involved. The chain couples TRBV12-5 to TRBJ2-2; D might be TRBD1 or TRBD2, each matching 5 bases. Germline-derived CDR1 and CDR2 are LGHNT and FRNRAP. The length of the CDR3 is 13 residues. The CDR3 is CASGLGGTAELFF. As DNA, the CDR3 is TGTGCTAGTGGTTTGGGAGGGACCGCGGAGCTGTTTTTT.

This clonotype was recorded many times. The genes are TRBV6-6 and TRBJ2-7; D might be TRBD2 (6 bases). This CDR3 contains 16 residues. Trimming pared 5 bases from V and 0 bases from J, leaving 17 bases between. The V gene's germline CDR1 is MNHNY and CDR2 SVGAGI (reference sequence). This chain's CDR3 is CASSPRRGGHSYEQYV. The DNA for the CDR3 is TGTGCCAGCAGTCCCCGGAGGGGCGGGCACTCCTACGAGCAGTACGTC.

This clonotype came up many times. The V gene is TRBV6-5, the J gene TRBJ1-3; D is uncertain. V shed 2 bases and J shed 2 bases, with 13 bases lying between them. This CDR3 contains 16 residues. Germline V gene data show CDR1 as MNHEY and CDR2 as SVGAGI. The CDR3 bases are TGTGCCAGCAGTTACGAACCGGCAATGGCTGGAAACACCATATATTTT. Translating it yields CASSYEPAMAGNTIYF.

The gene calls are TRBV3-1 and TRBJ1-6, with D uncertain. The V gene lost 1 base and the J gene lost 8 bases, with 3 bases spanning the gap. Looked up from germline, CDR1 is LGHDT and CDR2 is YNNKEL (reference sequence). The CDR3 is 12 amino acids. The CDR3 region is CASSQVDSPLHF. The CDR3 DNA is TGTGCCAGCAGCCAAGTGGATTCACCCCTCCACTTT.

The chain uses TRBV20-1 and TRBJ1-1; 7 bases fit TRBD1. Germline-derived CDR1 and CDR2 are DFQATT and SNEGSKA (reference sequence). The J segment lost 3 bases and the V segment lost 0 bases, leaving 7 bases of the junction unmatched. This CDR3 has 15 amino acids. CDR3: CSARDPGRGDTEAFF. The CDR3 DNA sequence: TGCAGTGCTAGAGATCCTGGCAGGGGGGACACTGAAGCTTTCTTT.

This clonotype has only a few counts. The chain is built from TRBV7-9 and TRBJ2-7; D remains ambiguous. Germline CDR1 SEHNR, CDR2 FQNEAQ (reference sequence). The V gene lost 1 base and the J gene lost 5 bases, with 6 bases spanning the gap. There are 12 residues in the CDR3. The CDR3 here is CASSLDLNEQYF. The CDR3 DNA is TGTGCCAGCAGCTTAGATCTCAACGAGCAGTACTTC.

There are many counts of this clonotype. This sequence joins TRBV3-1 and TRBJ1-2, with a tentative D call TRBD1 (5 bases). The V end lost 0 bases, the J end lost 4 bases, and 12 bases lay between the germline ends. CDR3 length: 15 residues. CDR1 and CDR2 from the germline V gene are LGHDT and YNNKEL (reference sequence). The chain's CDR3 is CASSQERAGRYGYTF. In nucleotides, the CDR3 is TGTGCCAGCAGCCAAGAGAGAGCAGGGCGCTATGGCTACACCTTC.

This clonotype was observed a few times. V gene TRBV20-1 combines with J gene TRBJ2-1; D remains unclear. CDR1 is DFQATT and CDR2 is SNEGSKA in the germline V gene (reference sequence). The CDR3 totals 12 residues. The V gene lost 6 bases and the J gene lost 0 bases, with 6 bases spanning the gap. The CDR3 loop reads CSAAFSYNEQFF. The CDR3 coding sequence is TGCAGTGCCGCGTTCTCCTACAATGAGCAGTTCTTC.

The rearrangement uses TRBV6-1 and TRBJ2-7; tentatively, D is TRBD2 (5 bases). The CDR3 is made up of 14 amino acids. The V end lost 9 bases, the J end lost 4 bases, and 19 bases lay between the germline ends. CDR1 and CDR2 (germline): MNHNS, SASEGT. This chain's CDR3 is CASHTGISNYEQYV. In DNA form, the CDR3 reads TGTGCCAGTCACACCGGGATTAGTAATTACGAGCAGTACGTC.

This clonotype occurred many times. V is TRBV7-8 and J is TRBJ1-2; D is possibly TRBD1 (5 bases). Germline CDR1 SGHVS, CDR2 FQNEAQ. The CDR3 loop spans 15 amino acids. Trimming left V 0 bases short and J 3 bases short, with 11 bases between. The CDR3 sequence is CASSLAAVRDYGYTF. The CDR3 coding sequence is TGTGCCAGCAGCTTAGCAGCCGTCAGGGACTATGGCTACACCTTC.

This rearrangement joins TRBV6-2 or TRBV6-3 to TRBJ1-5; D not resolved. The CDR3 runs to 17 residues. The germline V gene encodes CDR1 MNHEY and CDR2 SVGEGT. The ends were cut back, 2 bases at V and 5 bases at J, with 19 bases in the middle. The chain's CDR3 is CASSYVSGGPSDQPQHF. DNA for the CDR3: TGTGCCAGCAGTTACGTTTCTGGAGGGCCATCCGATCAGCCCCAGCATTTT.

This clonotype was detected ten times or more. The chain employs TRBV2 and TRBJ2-3, with TRBD1 as a possible D gene (6 bases). Trimming shortened V by 6 bases and J by 14 bases, and 18 bases separated the two germline ends. The length of the CDR3 is 12 residues. Germline CDR1 and CDR2: SNHLY and FYNNEI. The CDR3 DNA is TGTGCCAGCAGCGTGACAGGAAGGGGTGCGTATTTT. Its translation is CASSVTGRGAYF. The variable domain in full, with the rest retrieved from reference TRBV2 and TRBJ2-3, is EPEVTQTPSHQVTQMGQEVILRCVPISNHLYFYWYRQILGQKVEFLVSFYNNEISEKSEIFDDQFSVERPDGSNFTLKIRSTKLEDSAMYFCASSVTGRGAYFGPGTRLTVL.

The V and J genes are TRBV20-1 and TRBJ2-1; the D call may be TRBD1 or TRBD2 (6 bases each). Germline CDR1 DFQATT, CDR2 SNEGSKA (reference sequence). Trimming shortened V by 1 base and J by 6 bases, and 22 bases separated the two germline ends. This CDR3 region has 17 residues. The CDR3 protein is CSARGGAPDKEFNEQFF. The CDR3 DNA follows: TGCAGTGCTAGAGGGGGGGCCCCGGACAAGGAGTTCAATGAGCAGTTCTTC.

This chain joins TRBV6-6 and TRBJ2-3; 8 nucleotides align to TRBD2. Germline assignment: CDR1 MNHNY and CDR2 SVGAGI (reference sequence). CDR3 length: 13 amino acids. V shed 8 bases, J shed 1 base, and the junction held 2 bases outside the gene matches. The CDR3 DNA sequence: TGTGCCAGCGCGGGGGGAGGCACAGATACGCAGTATTTT. Its protein product is CASAGGGTDTQYF.

This clonotype was seen ten or more times. The V call is TRBV6-2 or TRBV6-3, the J call TRBJ2-1, with D tentatively TRBD1 or TRBD2 (5 bases each). The CDR3 has 13 amino acids. Between the trimmed V and J ends, which lost 2 bases and 5 bases, there was a span of 7 bases. The germline gives CDR1 MNHEY, CDR2 SVGEGT. The CDR3 protein is CASSYRGHNEQFF. In nucleotides, the CDR3 is TGTGCCAGCAGTTACCGGGGACACAATGAGCAGTTCTTC.

This clonotype was picked up many times. V gene TRBV5-1 combines with J gene TRBJ1-1; unclear D gene. The V gene lost 5 bases and the J gene lost 5 bases, with 10 bases spanning the gap. The germline V gene has CDR1 SGHRS and CDR2 YFSETQ. The CDR3 totals 12 residues. CDR3 protein: CASREEGTEAFF. The CDR3 coding sequence is TGCGCCAGCAGAGAAGAAGGGACTGAAGCTTTCTTT.

This clonotype showed up just a few times. The chain recombines TRBV20-1 with TRBJ2-3; D gene unclear. V lost 3 bases, J lost 4 bases, and 14 bases lay in between. CDR1 is DFQATT and CDR2 is SNEGSKA in the germline V gene (reference sequence). This CDR3 spans 14 amino acids. The CDR3 DNA sequence: TGCAGTGCTAGTCCCGACGGGCTCCCAGATACGCAGTATTTT. It yields the protein CSASPDGLPDTQYF.

This chain links TRBV5-1 with TRBJ2-5, with 7 bases identical to TRBD1. The V segment lost 0 bases and the J segment 5 bases; nucleotides outside the gene matches: 7. CDR1 SGHRS and CDR2 YFSETQ come from the germline V gene. This CDR3 region has 15 residues. The CDR3 reads CASSLAQGVGETQYF. The CDR3, as DNA: TGCGCCAGCAGCTTGGCCCAGGGGGTAGGGGAGACCCAGTACTTC.